Given below is one T cell receptor beta chain in context. No antigen is known for it. This sample was taken from a study of beta chain features in type 1 diabetes. Study overall: The patient and healthy donor groups were comparable for age, gender and cell yields.

Per donor, one heparinised blood draw averaged approximately 110 mL. CD4+ cells of the naive, central memory, regulatory and stem cell-like memory types were sorted via CD45RO/CCR7/CD25/CD127/CD95/CD27. The germline CDR1 and CDR2 sequences are SGHRS and YFSETQ. The CDR3 covers 15 residues. Trimming pared 4 bases from V and 2 bases from J, leaving 13 bases between. Isolated RNA was reverse transcribed in full, so expressed TCRB transcripts were sequenced. This table comes from immunoSEQ multiplex PCR, and its TCRdb copy is limited to in-frame clones, with some not included. The profile shows more than 300,000 clones, around an eighth of them singletons. Broader study findings: Type 1 diabetes patients had moderately but significantly shorter TCRB CDR3s in all four CD4+ subsets. The VDJ junctions of type 1 diabetes patients carried fewer insertions and more deletions.

Sequencing was done on a sample of naive CD4+ T cells from blood. The TCR comes from a woman younger than 35 with type 1 diabetes. The chain links TRBV5-1 to TRBJ1-5, with D perhaps TRBD1 (5 bases). DNA of the CDR3: TGCGCCAGCAGCCTAGGGGTTGGCGGCAATCAGCCCCAGCATTTT. This sequence encodes CASSLGVGGNQPQHF.